The 18 T cell receptor beta chains presented below share a single source sample, sequenced in a study of immune evolution from preneoplasia to lung adenocarcinoma (dated by TCRdb to about 2021). The receptor library was made with the immunoSEQ multiplex PCR assay. TCRdb stores this immuneACCESS table with in-frame sequences only. Part of the clones is absent; in the studies checked, under half of the shortfall reflects unresolved V genes, and no reason is known for the rest. This sample comprises roughly 2,500 clones, around 83% of them detected only once. The top ten clones comprise about 2.2% of the sample. Material: FFPE atypical adenomatous hyperplasia tissue from the lung. Sample cell subset or site, as interpreted from the label and publication: atypical adenomatous hyperplasia (AAH), lung preneoplasia. The origin of the receptors is a person between 65 and 80 years old with lung adenocarcinoma.

V is TRBV28 and J is TRBJ1-4; possibly TRBD1 for D (6 bases). Germline lookup yields CDR1 MDHEN and CDR2 SYDVKM. This CDR3 spans 14 amino acids. V was cut by 6 bases and J by 7 bases, with 15 bases left in between. CDR3 sequence (DNA): TGTGCCAGCAGCTCAGGGGCAATTTTTGAAAAACTGTTTTTT. It specifies CASSSGAIFEKLFF.

The chain employs TRBV4-2 and TRBJ1-5, with D possibly being TRBD1 (5 bases). The CDR3 is made up of 15 amino acids. The V end was cut by 0 bases, the J end by 5 bases, with 11 bases between. CDR1 LGHNA and CDR2 YNFKEQ come from the germline V gene. CDR3 in amino acids: CASSQEAGMDQPQHF. The CDR3, as DNA: TGTGCCAGCAGCCAAGAAGCAGGGATGGATCAGCCCCAGCATTTT.

The chain has TRBV18 and TRBJ1-4; 7 bases map to TRBD1. V dropped 5 bases and J dropped 4; count of bases not matched to a gene: 16. The CDR3 is made up of 18 amino acids. Per germline, CDR1 KGHSH and CDR2 LQKENI. This chain's CDR3 is CASSATGSPSAGNEKLFF. The DNA for the CDR3 is TGTGCCAGCTCAGCGACAGGGAGCCCCTCGGCGGGTAATGAAAAACTGTTTTTT.

The gene calls are TRBV12-1 and TRBJ2-7; the table's D call, TRBD1, was not checked against the DNA. TRBV12-1 is recorded as a pseudogene. The CDR3 is 14 residues long. This CDR3 reads CASQPRGHIDEQYF. In DNA, the CDR3 is TGTGCCAGCCAACCCAGGGGGCATATCGACGAGCAGTACTTC.

The gene calls are TRBV7-8 and TRBJ1-2; no firm D call. Germline-derived CDR1 and CDR2 are SGHVS and FQNEAQ. The CDR3 runs 15 residues. V was shortened by 1 base and J by 7 bases, with 16 bases between the two germline ends. CDR3 bases: TGTGCCAGCAGCTTAGGTGGGCGTGCCTACGTTGGCTACACCTTC. Its translation is CASSLGGRAYVGYTF.

A few counts support this clone. J is TRBJ2-3 and V is TRBV27; 10 bases are shared with TRBD2. CDR3 length: 17 residues. Trimming cost V 8 bases and J 1 base; bases outside gene matches: 12. Looked up from germline, CDR1 is MNHEY and CDR2 is SMNVEV (reference sequence). Here the CDR3 reads CASGPFVAGGRTDTQYF. As DNA, the CDR3 is TGTGCCAGCGGCCCTTTCGTAGCGGGGGGACGCACAGATACGCAGTATTTT.

The chain couples TRBV14 to TRBJ2-7, with 7 bases identical to TRBD1. Trimming at V came to 1 base and at J to 4 bases, leaving 10 bases not matched to a gene. The CDR3 is 16 residues long. The germline V gene encodes CDR1 SGHDN and CDR2 FVKESK. The CDR3 nucleotides are TGTGCCAGCAGCCAAGCAGGCGAGGGGGCCCGGTACGAGCAGTACTTC. Protein sequence: CASSQAGEGARYEQYF.

This chain uses TRBV2 with TRBJ2-5; 7 bases match TRBD2. Germline CDR1 and CDR2: SNHLY and FYNNEI. V lost 6 bases, J lost 5 bases, and 9 bases stayed unmatched. The CDR3 consists of 14 residues. CDR3 in amino acids: CASRALTSRETQYF. CDR3 nucleotides: TGTGCCAGCAGGGCCTTGACTAGCAGGGAGACCCAGTACTTC. Together with reference TRBV2 and TRBJ2-5, the CDR3 gives the full variable domain: EPEVTQTPSHQVTQMGQEVILRCVPISNHLYFYWYRQILGQKVEFLVSFYNNEISEKSEIFDDQFSVERPDGSNFTLKIRSTKLEDSAMYFCASRALTSRETQYFGPGTRLLVL.

The chain uses TRBV7-2 and TRBJ2-6; D might be TRBD2 (6 bases). Between the trimmed V and J ends, which lost 0 bases and 0 bases, there was a span of 9 bases. CDR1 SGHTA and CDR2 FQGNSA come from the germline V gene. The CDR3 contains 17 residues. CDR3 DNA: TGTGCCAGCAGCTTAGCACGGGAGTACTCTGGGGCCAACGTCCTGACTTTC. It codes for CASSLAREYSGANVLTF.

The chain links TRBV2 to TRBJ1-4, with D perhaps matching TRBD1 (5 bases). V was cut by 6 bases and J by 6 bases, with 8 bases left in between. CDR1 and CDR2 from the germline V gene are SNHLY and FYNNEI. The CDR3 totals 12 residues. The CDR3 coding sequence is TGTGCCAGCAGGGGGCTGGATGAAAAACTGTTTTTT. Translating it yields CASRGLDEKLFF.

The J gene is TRBJ2-5, the V gene TRBV5-1; 10 nucleotides match TRBD2. This CDR3 spans 14 amino acids. The ends lost 2 bases at V and 4 bases at J; junction bases unmatched: 2. The V gene's germline CDR1 is SGHRS and CDR2 YFSETQ. The CDR3 region is CASSFRLAGETQYF. The CDR3 DNA follows: TGCGCCAGCAGCTTCCGACTAGCGGGAGAGACCCAGTACTTC.

The CDR3 DNA is TGTGCCAGAAGCTCCACCCACGGCTACAATGAGCAGTTCTTC. This gives the protein CARSSTHGYNEQFF. This chain joins TRBV5-3 and TRBJ2-1; no clear D gene. TRBV5-3 is sorted into the ORF group, with uncertain function. This CDR3 has 14 residues. Trimming removed 3 bases at V and 3 bases at J, with 10 bases between.

The chain is built from TRBV9 and TRBJ2-3, with TRBD2 identical over 7 bases. V lost 4 bases to trimming and J lost 2 bases; unmatched junction nucleotides: 10. The germline CDR1 and CDR2 sequences are SGDLS and YYNGEE. The CDR3 is 16 residues long. CDR3 coding DNA: TGTGCCAGCAGCCCAGCGGGGCTACATAACACAGATACGCAGTATTTT. It yields the protein CASSPAGLHNTDTQYF.

The chain uses TRBV7-6 and TRBJ2-1, with 7 bases aligning to TRBD2. The trim removed 1 base at V and 7 bases at J, leaving 4 bases unmatched. Germline V gives CDR1 SGHVS, CDR2 FNYEAQ. This CDR3 is built from 14 residues. In DNA, the CDR3 is TGTGCCAGCAGCTTAGGGGGTAGCGGGAATGAGCAGTTCTTC. Its protein product is CASSLGGSGNEQFF.

The count of this clone is one. The CDR3 sequence: CASSRLGDAGTQYF. CDR3 DNA sequence: TGTGCCAGCAGCAGGCTCGGGGACGCCGGCACCCAGTACTTC. J is TRBJ2-5 and V is TRBV6-5, with D possibly called TRBD1 or TRBD2 (5 bases each). CDR3 length equals 14 residues. The V end was cut by 6 bases, the J end by 8 bases, with 19 bases between. Germline CDR1 and CDR2: MNHEY and SVGAGI.

In this sample, this clone turned up once. The V and J genes are TRBV15 and TRBJ2-1, with D perhaps TRBD2 (6 bases). Germline V gene data show CDR1 as LNHNV and CDR2 as YYDKDF (reference sequence). Trimming removed 1 base from V and 2 bases from J, with 6 bases in between. This CDR3 comprises 14 residues. In DNA form, the CDR3 reads TGTGCCACCAGCAGAGGCGGGGCCTACAATGAGCAGTTCTTC. Amino acids: CATSRGGAYNEQFF.

The chain carries TRBV5-1 and TRBJ2-3; 7 bases fit TRBD1. Trimming cost V 3 bases and J 3 bases; bases outside gene matches: 10. The CDR3 is made up of 16 amino acids. The germline V gene has CDR1 SGHRS and CDR2 YFSETQ. CDR3 DNA sequence: TGCGCCAGCAGCTCCCTAAACAGGGGTGGTACAGATACGCAGTATTTT. It translates to CASSSLNRGGTDTQYF.

This chain connects TRBV5-1 to TRBJ1-5; 7 nucleotides match TRBD1. The CDR3 spans 14 residues. Trimming removed 2 bases from V and 6 bases from J; junction bases left unmatched: 5. Germline-derived CDR1 and CDR2 are SGHRS and YFSETQ. The CDR3 DNA sequence: TGCGCCAGCAGCTTCGTACAGGGGAGTCAGCCCCAGCATTTT. Its translation is CASSFVQGSQPQHF. The complete variable domain, with remaining parts taken from reference TRBV5-1 and TRBJ1-5, reads KAGVTQTPRYLIKTRGQQVTLSCSPISGHRSVSWYQQTPGQGLQFLFEYFSETQRNKGNFPGRFSGRQFSNSRSEMNVSTLELGDSALYLCASSFVQGSQPQHFGDGTRLSIL.